Included here is one T cell receptor beta chain sequence, with context. The antigen is unknown. There were likely unrecorded immune exposures, though donors were nominally healthy when sampled. Germline CDR1 is LGHNA and CDR2 is YSLEER. CDR3 size: 17 residues. The V end was cut by 0 bases, the J end by 6 bases, with 18 bases between. These data originate in a study of cytomegalovirus exposure and HLA in healthy donors. Study observations and caveats: In a later analysis, TCR association rates varied by HLA locus: DRB1 most, HLA-C fewest. Analyzed later, most CMV-associated TCR beta chains appeared HLA-restricted. The majority of TCR sequences were rare, yet some public TCRs appeared in many donors.

PCR employed 60 Vbeta and 13 Jbeta primers. Measured with immunoSEQ multiplex PCR; TCRdb has only the in-frame clones, and not every one. The data show about 92,000 clones, around 70% seen once. The TCR originated in a man aged 45 to 65 in good health and CMV-seronegative. The sample was PBMCs. The genes are TRBV4-3 and TRBJ1-5; D is uncertain. The CDR3: CASSQDKGVGDSQPQHF. The DNA of the CDR3 is TGCGCCAGCAGCCAAGATAAAGGAGTCGGGGATAGTCAGCCCCAGCATTTT.